What follows is one T cell receptor beta chain and its context. Trimming left V 0 bases short and J 2 bases short, with 12 bases between. Germline V CDR1 and CDR2: ENHRY, SYGVKD. The CDR3 extends over 16 amino acids. Method: immunoSEQ multiplex PCR; TCRdb's copy keeps in-frame clones and lacks some. The sample includes around 450,000 clones, 80% to 90% seen only once; the top ten take 2% to 3%. These data are taken from a study of Ad26.COV2.S vaccination and SARS-CoV-2 variants. Described treatment: around 19 received Ad26.COV2.S at low or high dose, single or two shots; about five received placebo; per-sample allocation not given. Sampling took place 63 days after the first vaccine or placebo injection.

This chain connects TRBV10-3 to TRBJ2-3; D ambiguous. The receptor's source is a person between 18 and 60 years old who received the Ad26.COV2.S COVID-19 vaccine or a placebo. Sequences were derived from peripheral blood, sampled in a trial of Ad26.COV2.S vaccine versus placebo. CDR3 coding DNA: TGTGCCATCAGTGAGTCAGAGGTTTTCGACACAGATACGCAGTATTTT. Amino acid sequence: CAISESEVFDTDTQYF.